This T cell receptor (beta chain) was recovered during a study of response to subunit inactivated influenza vaccine. Whole-study results and caveats: Authors suggested each seasonal flu vaccination may recruit only limited numbers of new T cells.

Concerning this clonotype: Its antigen is unknown.

Via MiXCR, TCRdb re-called the RT-PCR reads, giving one row per CDR3 protein. The data hold about 520,000 distinct CDR3 sequences, with roughly 9.7% observed a single time. The clonotype originates from a man aged 50-60 years who received an inactivated influenza vaccine. Sample: PBMCs from blood, taken roughly 48 days after vaccination.

The CDR3 DNA sequence: TGTGCCAGCAGTCCCGGGACTAGCGGGGGATTCTTCTACGAGCAGTACTTC. The encoded protein is CASSPGTSGGFFYEQYF. The chain carries TRBV12-3 or TRBV12-4 and TRBJ2-7; 14 bases agree with TRBD2. This CDR3 is 17 amino acids long. With 5 bases clipped from V and 3 bases from J, the junction kept 9 bases outside the gene matches.